This T cell receptor beta chain was obtained from a study of cytomegalovirus exposure and HLA in healthy donors. Study outcomes and limitations: Among TCR beta chains of equal frequency, HLA-associated ones were more clonally expanded in a later analysis. Several top significant clusters appeared, in a later analysis, to be linked to common viral pathogens.

13 Jbeta primers and 60 Vbeta primers were used for the PCR. Assay used: immunoSEQ multiplex PCR; TCRdb lists only in-frame clones, some missing. The sample contains roughly 140,000 clones, roughly 70% of which appear only once. The V gene's germline CDR1 is MNHNS and CDR2 SASEGT. This CDR3 spans 18 amino acids. V lost 2 bases and J lost 5; bases outside the gene matches: 15. Details on this clone: What it binds is unknown.

The sequenced material came from PBMCs. V is TRBV6-1 and J is TRBJ2-5; 9 positions agree with TRBD2. This receptor was obtained from a woman between 40 and 50 years old in good health and CMV-seronegative. DNA of the CDR3: TGTGCCAGCAGTGAACCCTCTTTTGCGGGAGGGGAGAGGGAGACCCAGTACTTC. As protein: CASSEPSFAGGERETQYF.